This T cell receptor beta chain is from a study of blood T cell repertoires in COVID-19. This clone was detected a few times. Looked up from germline, CDR1 is SGHNT and CDR2 is YYREEE (reference sequence). The V and J ends lost 8 bases and 6 bases respectively, with 25 bases between them. The CDR3 sequence is 16 residues long. The table came from immunoSEQ multiplex PCR; TCRdb's copy has only in-frame clones and leaves some out. The table shows roughly 200,000 clones, with about three quarters occurring only once. V is TRBV5-4 and J is TRBJ2-3; D gene unclear. This sequence originates from a woman between 45 and 65 years old with active or convalescent COVID-19. What was sequenced was peripheral blood. The chain's CDR3 is CARKQNQVPSRDTQYF. DNA of the CDR3: TGTGCCAGAAAACAAAACCAGGTTCCCTCACGGGATACGCAGTATTTT.